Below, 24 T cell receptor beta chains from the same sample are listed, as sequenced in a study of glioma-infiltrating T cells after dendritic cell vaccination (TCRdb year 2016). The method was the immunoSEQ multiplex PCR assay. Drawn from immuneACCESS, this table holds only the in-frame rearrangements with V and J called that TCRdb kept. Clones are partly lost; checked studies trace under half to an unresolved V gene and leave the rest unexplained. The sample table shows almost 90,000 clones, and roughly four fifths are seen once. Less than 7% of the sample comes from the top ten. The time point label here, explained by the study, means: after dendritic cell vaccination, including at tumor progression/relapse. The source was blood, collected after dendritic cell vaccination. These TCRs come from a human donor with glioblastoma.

CDR3 nucleotides: TGCGCCAGCAGCCAAGACGGGACAGTCAACTATGGCTACACCTTC. This gives the protein CASSQDGTVNYGYTF. The V gene is TRBV4-1, the J gene TRBJ1-2, with TRBD1 matching over 7 bases. V dropped 0 bases and J dropped 2; count of bases not matched to a gene: 3. The CDR3 sequence is 15 residues long. CDR1 is MGHRA and CDR2 is YSYEKL in the germline V gene.

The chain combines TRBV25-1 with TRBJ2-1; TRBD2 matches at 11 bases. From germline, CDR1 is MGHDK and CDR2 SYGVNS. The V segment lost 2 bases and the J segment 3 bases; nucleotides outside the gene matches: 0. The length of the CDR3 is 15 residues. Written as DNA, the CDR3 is TGTGCCAGCAGTGAAGGGACTAGCGGCTACAATGAGCAGTTCTTC. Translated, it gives CASSEGTSGYNEQFF. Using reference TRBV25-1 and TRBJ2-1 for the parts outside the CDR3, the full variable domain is EADIYQTPRYLVIGTGKKITLECSQTMGHDKMYWYQQDPGMELHLIHYSYGVNSTEKGDLSSESTVSRIRTEHFPLTLESARPSHTSQYLCASSEGTSGYNEQFFGPGTRLTVL.

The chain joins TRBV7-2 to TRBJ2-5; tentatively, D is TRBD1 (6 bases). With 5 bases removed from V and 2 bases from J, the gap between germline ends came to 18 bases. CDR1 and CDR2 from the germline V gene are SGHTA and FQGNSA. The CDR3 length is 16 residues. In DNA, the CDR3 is TGTGCCAGCAGCGCCCCCTTAGACAGGTGGCAAGAGACCCAGTACTTC. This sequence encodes CASSAPLDRWQETQYF.

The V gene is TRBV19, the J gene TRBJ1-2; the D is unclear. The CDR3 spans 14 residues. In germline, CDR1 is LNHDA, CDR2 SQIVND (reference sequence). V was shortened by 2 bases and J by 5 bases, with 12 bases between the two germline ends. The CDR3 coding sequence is TGTGCCAGTAGTATACGGGGAGAGGCATATGGCTACACCTTC. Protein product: CASSIRGEAYGYTF. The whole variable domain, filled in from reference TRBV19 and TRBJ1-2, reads DGGITQSPKYLFRKEGQNVTLSCEQNLNHDAMYWYRQDPGQGLRLIYYSQIVNDFQKGDIAEGYSVSREKKESFPLTVTSAQKNPTAFYLCASSIRGEAYGYTFGSGTRLTVV.

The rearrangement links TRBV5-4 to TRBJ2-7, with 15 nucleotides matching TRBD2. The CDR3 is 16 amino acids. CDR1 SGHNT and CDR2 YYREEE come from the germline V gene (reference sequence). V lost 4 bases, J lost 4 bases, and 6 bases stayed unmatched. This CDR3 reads CASSPGLAGGRYEQYF. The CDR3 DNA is TGTGCCAGCAGCCCGGGACTAGCGGGGGGCCGTTACGAGCAGTACTTC.

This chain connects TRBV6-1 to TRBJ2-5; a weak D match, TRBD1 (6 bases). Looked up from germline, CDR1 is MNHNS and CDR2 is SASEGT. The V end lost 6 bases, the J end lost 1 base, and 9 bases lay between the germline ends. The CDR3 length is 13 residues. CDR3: CASSTGPQETQYF. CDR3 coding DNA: TGTGCCAGCAGCACAGGGCCCCAAGAGACCCAGTACTTC.

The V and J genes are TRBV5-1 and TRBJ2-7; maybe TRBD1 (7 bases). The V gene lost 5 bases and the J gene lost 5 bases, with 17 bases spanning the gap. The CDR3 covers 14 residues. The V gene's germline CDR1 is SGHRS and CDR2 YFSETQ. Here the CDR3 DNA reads TGCGCCAGCAGTATGGGAGGAGGGGGCGACGAGCAGTACTTC. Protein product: CASSMGGGGDEQYF.

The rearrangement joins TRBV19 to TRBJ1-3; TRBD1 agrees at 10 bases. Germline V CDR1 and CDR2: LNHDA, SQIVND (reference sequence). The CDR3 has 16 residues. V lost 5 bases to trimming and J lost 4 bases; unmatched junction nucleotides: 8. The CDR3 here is CASSARDRGSGNTIYF. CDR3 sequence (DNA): TGTGCCAGTAGTGCCCGGGACAGGGGATCCGGAAACACCATATATTTT. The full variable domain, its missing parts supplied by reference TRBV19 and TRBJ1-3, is DGGITQSPKYLFRKEGQNVTLSCEQNLNHDAMYWYRQDPGQGLRLIYYSQIVNDFQKGDIAEGYSVSREKKESFPLTVTSAQKNPTAFYLCASSARDRGSGNTIYFGEGSWLTVV.

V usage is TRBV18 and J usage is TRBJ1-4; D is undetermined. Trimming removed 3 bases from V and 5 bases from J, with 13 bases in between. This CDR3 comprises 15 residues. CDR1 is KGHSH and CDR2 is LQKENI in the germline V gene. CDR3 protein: CASSPAGQINEKLFF. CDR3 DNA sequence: TGTGCCAGCTCACCGGCTGGGCAGATAAATGAAAAACTGTTTTTT.

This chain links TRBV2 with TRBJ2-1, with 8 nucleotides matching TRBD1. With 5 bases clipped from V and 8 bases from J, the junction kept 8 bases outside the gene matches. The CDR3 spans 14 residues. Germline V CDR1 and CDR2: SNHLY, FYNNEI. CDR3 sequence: CASSRDQQGDEQFF. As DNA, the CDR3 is TGTGCCAGCAGTAGGGACCAACAGGGGGATGAGCAGTTCTTC.

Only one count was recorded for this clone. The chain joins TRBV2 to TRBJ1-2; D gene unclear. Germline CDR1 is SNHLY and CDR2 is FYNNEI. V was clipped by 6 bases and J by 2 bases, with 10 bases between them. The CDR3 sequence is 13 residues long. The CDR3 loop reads CASRASINYGYTF. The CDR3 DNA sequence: TGTGCCAGCAGGGCCTCGATCAACTATGGCTACACCTTC.

The CDR3 sequence: CASSPDRGYEQYF. Here the CDR3 DNA reads TGTGCCAGTAGCCCGGACAGGGGGTACGAGCAGTACTTC. This chain links TRBV19 with TRBJ2-7, with 10 bases that match TRBD1. The ends lost 6 bases at V and 4 bases at J; junction bases unmatched: 3. The germline V gene encodes CDR1 LNHDA and CDR2 SQIVND (reference sequence). The CDR3 runs 13 residues.

CDR3 DNA sequence: TGTGCCATCAGTGATTCAGGGGCGCAGCCCCAGCATTTT. Amino acids: CAISDSGAQPQHF. The V call is TRBV10-3, the J call TRBJ1-5; D might be TRBD1 (6 bases). CDR1 and CDR2 (germline): ENHRY, SYGVKD. With 3 bases removed from V and 7 bases from J, the gap between germline ends came to 10 bases. CDR3 length: 13 residues.

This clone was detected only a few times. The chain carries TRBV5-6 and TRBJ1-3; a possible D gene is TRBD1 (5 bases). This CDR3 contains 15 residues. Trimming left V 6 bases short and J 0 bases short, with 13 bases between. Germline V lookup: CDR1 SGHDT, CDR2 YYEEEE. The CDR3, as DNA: TGTGCCAGCATTAGGGCGGGGACCTCTGGAAACACCATATATTTT. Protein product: CASIRAGTSGNTIYF.

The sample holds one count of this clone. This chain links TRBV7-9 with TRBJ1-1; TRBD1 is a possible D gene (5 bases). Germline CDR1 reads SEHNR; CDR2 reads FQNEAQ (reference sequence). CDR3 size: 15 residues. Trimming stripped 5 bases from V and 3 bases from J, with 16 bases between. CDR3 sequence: CASSHVAGQYTEAFF. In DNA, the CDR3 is TGTGCCAGCAGCCACGTCGCAGGGCAGTACACTGAAGCTTTCTTT.

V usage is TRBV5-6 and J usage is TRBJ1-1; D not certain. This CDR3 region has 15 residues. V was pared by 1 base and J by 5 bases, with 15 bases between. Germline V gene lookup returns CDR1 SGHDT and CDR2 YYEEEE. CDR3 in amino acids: CASSLSGTVRTEAFF. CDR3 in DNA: TGTGCCAGCAGCTTGAGCGGCACAGTCCGGACTGAAGCTTTCTTT.

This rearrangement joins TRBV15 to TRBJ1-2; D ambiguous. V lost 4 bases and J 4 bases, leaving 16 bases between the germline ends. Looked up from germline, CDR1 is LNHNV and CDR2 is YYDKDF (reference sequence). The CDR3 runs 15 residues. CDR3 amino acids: CATSIDDAGGYGYTF. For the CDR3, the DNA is TGTGCCACCAGCATCGATGATGCGGGCGGCTATGGCTACACCTTC.

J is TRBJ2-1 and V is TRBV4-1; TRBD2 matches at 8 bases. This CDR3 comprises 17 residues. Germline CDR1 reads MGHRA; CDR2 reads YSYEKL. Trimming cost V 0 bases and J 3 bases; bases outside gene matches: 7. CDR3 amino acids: CASSQDPGGPFYNEQFF. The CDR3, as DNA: TGCGCCAGCAGCCAAGATCCGGGGGGGCCCTTCTACAATGAGCAGTTCTTC.

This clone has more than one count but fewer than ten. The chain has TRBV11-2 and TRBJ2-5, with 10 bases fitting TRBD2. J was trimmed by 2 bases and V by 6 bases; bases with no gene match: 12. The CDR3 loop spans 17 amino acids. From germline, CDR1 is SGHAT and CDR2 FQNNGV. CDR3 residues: CASRHRVAGGHQETQYF. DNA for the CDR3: TGTGCCAGCAGACATAGGGTAGCGGGGGGTCATCAAGAGACCCAGTACTTC.

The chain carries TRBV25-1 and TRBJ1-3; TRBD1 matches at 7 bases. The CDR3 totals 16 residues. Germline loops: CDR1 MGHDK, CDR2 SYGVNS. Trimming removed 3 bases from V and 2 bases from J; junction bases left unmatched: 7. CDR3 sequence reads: CASSDRGLSAGNTIYF. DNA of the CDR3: TGTGCCAGCAGTGACAGGGGGTTATCGGCTGGAAACACCATATATTTT.

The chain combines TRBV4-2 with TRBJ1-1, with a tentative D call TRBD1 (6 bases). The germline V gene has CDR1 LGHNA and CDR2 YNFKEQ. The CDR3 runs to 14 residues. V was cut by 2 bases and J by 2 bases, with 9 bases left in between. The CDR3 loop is CASSQPGVNTEAFF. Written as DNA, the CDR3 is TGTGCCAGCAGCCAACCAGGGGTAAACACTGAAGCTTTCTTT.

CDR3 in DNA: TGTGCCAGCAACCCAGGGGGCCACACTGAAGCTTTCTTT. Translating it yields CASNPGGHTEAFF. The rearrangement links TRBV6-6 to TRBJ1-1, with TRBD1 matching over 8 bases. CDR3 length: 13 residues. After removal of 7 bases from V and 3 bases from J, the junction contained 4 bases not matched to a gene. Germline V gene sequence: CDR1 MNHNY, CDR2 SVGAGI (reference sequence).

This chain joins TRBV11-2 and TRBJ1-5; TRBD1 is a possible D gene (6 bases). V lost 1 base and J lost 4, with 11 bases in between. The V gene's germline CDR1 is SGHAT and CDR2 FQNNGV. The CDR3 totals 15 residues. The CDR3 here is CASSLVTGQNQPQHF. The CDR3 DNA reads TGTGCCAGCAGCTTAGTGACAGGACAGAATCAGCCCCAGCATTTT.

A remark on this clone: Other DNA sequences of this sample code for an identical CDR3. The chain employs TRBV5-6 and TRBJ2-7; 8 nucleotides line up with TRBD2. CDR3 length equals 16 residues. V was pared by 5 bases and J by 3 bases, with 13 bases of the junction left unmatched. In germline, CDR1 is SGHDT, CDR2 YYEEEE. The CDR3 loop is CASRTGTSGVFYEQYF. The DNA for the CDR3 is TGTGCCAGCAGAACCGGGACTAGTGGGGTGTTCTACGAGCAGTACTTC.